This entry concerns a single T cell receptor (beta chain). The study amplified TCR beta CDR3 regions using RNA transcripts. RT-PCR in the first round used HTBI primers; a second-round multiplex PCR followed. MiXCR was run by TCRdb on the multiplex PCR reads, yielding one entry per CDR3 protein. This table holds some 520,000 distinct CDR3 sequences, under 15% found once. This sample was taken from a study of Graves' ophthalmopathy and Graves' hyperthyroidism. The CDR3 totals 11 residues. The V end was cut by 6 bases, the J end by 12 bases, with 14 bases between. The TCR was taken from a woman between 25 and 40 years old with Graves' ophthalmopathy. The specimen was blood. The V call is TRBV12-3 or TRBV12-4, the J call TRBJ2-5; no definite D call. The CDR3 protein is CASSKRALKYF. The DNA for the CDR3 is TGTGCCAGCAGCAAACGGGCCTTAAAGTACTTC.